This T cell receptor (beta chain) emerged from a study of T cells in localized non-small cell lung cancer. A remark on this clone: Antigen unknown.

General observations from the study: Higher adjacent-lung clonality was associated with shorter survival.

The CDR3 has 13 amino acids. V was trimmed by 5 bases and J by 1 base, leaving 8 bases between them. Germline CDR1 is SGHVS and CDR2 is FQNEAQ. The data were produced by immunoSEQ multiplex PCR, yet TCRdb's version contains in-frame clones alone and is incomplete. The repertoire holds tens of thousands of clones, with approximately 80% as singletons. This clonotype originated in a male donor aged 60 or older with stage III squamous cell lung carcinoma. V is TRBV7-8 and J is TRBJ1-1, with a weak D call TRBD1 (5 bases). The source material was peripheral blood, sampled before any cancer treatment. The CDR3 is CASSEGRNTEAFF. CDR3 DNA sequence: TGTGCCAGCAGCGAGGGACGGAACACTGAAGCTTTCTTT.